This entry describes one T cell receptor beta chain. This clonotype was detected a few times. Its antigen is not yet known. No clone much larger than this one lies a single base away; base qualities are absent. These data belong to a study of T cells in Graves' hyperthyroidism and ophthalmopathy (dated by TCRdb to the late 2010s). Regarding the complete study: Peripheral blood was sampled at the time of initial diagnosis, prior to any treatment. TCR V-J signatures able to tell the groups apart were searched for in a discovery cohort of some 97 patients, of whom 40 to 45 had Graves' ophthalmopathy and 57 had stable Graves' hyperthyroidism. Prospective prediction of ophthalmopathy was tested in an independent validation cohort consisting of 18 to 20 hyperthyroidism patients and around 16 patients who later progressed to ophthalmopathy. The roughly 90 discovery patients were divided at random into training and test sets in a 7:3 ratio. Thyroid tissue and blood T-cell repertoires from six Graves' hyperthyroidism patients were also compared in the study. After sampling, hyperthyroidism patients received methimazole starting at 30 mg daily, and ophthalmopathy patients received high-dose intravenous methylprednisolone. TCR Vbeta CDR3 sequencing of 120 to 150 peripheral blood samples (fewer than 45 ophthalmopathy, roughly 74 hyperthyroidism and approximately 17 progressor patients) is reported in the paper. Summary of the overall study and its limitations: A 13 V-J signature model separated ophthalmopathy from stable hyperthyroidism, with just over 85% sensitivity and roughly 82% specificity in cross-validation and 80%/75% in testing. During validation, the model predicted progression to ophthalmopathy a median of about 6.3 months ahead of onset, with around 65% sensitivity and about 72% specificity. Most expanded thyroid clonotypes (frequency above 0.001) were also detected in blood, suggesting blood repertoires may reflect thyroid immune responses. No statistical method was used to fix the sample size in advance, and group allocation was not hidden from the investigators.

Stable Graves' hyperthyroidism was defined as the absence of progression to ophthalmopathy over 18 months of follow-up. Hyperthyroidism patients were newly diagnosed, had a disease duration of under 2 months, and were aged 18 to 65 years. Any patient with an uncontrolled infection, another autoimmune disease, pregnancy or lactation was excluded. Diagnoses were established on the basis of clinical symptoms, serum thyroxine and TRAb, thyroid ultrasound, and orbital computed tomography. PBMCs were separated from around 9.1 ml of fresh peripheral blood using Ficoll-Paque density gradient centrifugation. Total RNA was extracted with Trizol reagent, and quality was checked on an Agilent 2100 Bioanalyzer. The TCR beta CDR3 regions were amplified from the RNA transcripts. The first round of RT-PCR for the TCR CDR3 was performed with the HTBI primer set and the Qiagen OneStep RT-PCR kit. A second multiplex PCR round built the libraries, followed by size selection and purification. Sequencing of the libraries was done on an Illumina HiSeq2000 using paired-end 100 bp reads. In the original analysis: SOAPnuke was used to process the raw data, with reads discarded if the reads contained adapters or uncalled bases, had a mean Phred below 15, or lacked an exact constant-primer or identifier match. High-quality paired reads were merged using COPE v1.2.5, and each unique nucleotide sequence was defined as a clonotype. MiTCR v1.1 was used to align clonotypes to the IMGT TRBV, TRBD and TRBJ reference segments. Only V-J combinations with frequency above 0.0001, covering about 99% of repertoires, were analysed. The TCS score was defined as the ratio of F50 (clonal expansion) to E x V (chaos), calculated using BLOSUM62-based TCRdist between CDR3 peptides within each V-J. Welch's t-statistics and random forest reduced 450 to 600 V-J features to 13, which were used in a naive Bayes classifier (R e1071). The raw public data were reprocessed by TCRdb itself: fastp quality trimming at Q25, MiXCR clonotype calling, in-frame beta chains only. For every CDR3 protein sequence, its rows merge into one entry that carries the most common genes and DNA. The V and J calls come from TCRdb's annotation, not from the publication. The sample has more than 300,000 distinct CDR3 sequences on record, over 11% of them singletons. The leading ten clones occupy roughly 25% of the sample.

The sequencing sample was made of blood. This TCR came from a woman in her 30s with Graves' hyperthyroidism.

The DNA sequence follows: TGCAGCGCGTCACCTAGCGGGTACGAGCAGTACTTC. Translated, it gives CSASPSGYEQYF. The V gene is TRBV29-1 and the J gene is TRBJ2-7, with TRBD2 identical over 8 junction bases. The CDR3 covers 12 residues, taking in both the cysteine and the phenylalanine. The read is trimmed to its CDR3 DNA, 36 bases read in frame from base 1. Unmatched junction bases come to 6, with V trimmed by 7 bases and J by 4 bases. Sequences SQVTM (CDR1) and ANQGSEA (CDR2) are obtained from the germline V gene.